This T cell receptor beta chain comes out of a study of T cells after yellow fever vaccination. In the study overall: With SMART-Seq v4 Ultra Low Input, the fractions containing low cell numbers were prepared.

TCRdb independently ran MiXCR on the 5' RACE reads; one entry per CDR3 protein. The sample holds 300,000 to 350,000 distinct CDR3 sequences, over 8.5% seen once. The sample holds a few counts of this clonotype. What it recognizes is unknown. CDR1 and CDR2 from the germline V gene are MGHRA and YSYEKL. V lost 0 bases and J lost 4, with 9 bases in between. The CDR3 totals 14 residues. General study findings and limits: Some clonotypes were seen in both the CD4 and the CD8 compartments. These made up a small share and likely arose from convergent recombination. Abundant contaminating clonotypes from the bulk population could appear in FACS-sorted repertoires. The study re-detected most primary-vaccination clones after the booster (roughly 96% CD4, roughly 90% CD8).

The TCR originated in a man aged 18 to 30 who received the YFV17D yellow fever vaccine. V and J are TRBV4-1 and TRBJ1-2; no clear D. Material: CD4+ T cells sorted from PBMCs, obtained 45 days after the yellow fever booster vaccination. CDR3 DNA: TGCGCCAGCAGCCAAGATCAGGTCAGCTATGGCTACACCTTC. Amino acids: CASSQDQVSYGYTF.